The 32 T cell receptor beta chains below were found in one sample sequenced in a study of regulatory T cells in long-lasting Graves disease. Time point indicated: newly diagnosed GD, antithyroid drugs for less than 3 months. RNA extracted from PBMCs served as the sequencing template. Researchers made TCR beta libraries by using iRepertoire HTBI primers and running Arm-PCR on CDR3 regions. TCRdb re-called the multiplex PCR reads through MiXCR, storing one row per CDR3 protein. This sample yields more than 400,000 distinct CDR3 sequences, of which roughly 15% are seen a single time; over 8.5% belongs to the top ten. The sample was also linked to a second study, of T cells in Graves' hyperthyroidism and ophthalmopathy.

This material consisted of peripheral blood mononuclear cells (PBMCs), taken at new diagnosis, from a patient treated with antithyroid drugs. These receptors were collected from a woman aged 25 to 45 with Graves disease.

This clonotype was detected many times. This rearrangement joins TRBV6-1 to TRBJ1-2; possible D gene TRBD1, 5 bases. Trimming removed 0 bases from V and 8 bases from J, with 10 bases in between. This CDR3 has 13 amino acids. CDR1 and CDR2 from the germline V gene are MNHNS and SASEGT. CDR3 in amino acids: CASSEAGAGGYTF. The DNA for the CDR3 is TGTGCCAGCAGTGAAGCAGGGGCTGGGGGCTACACCTTC.

This clonotype has a count of ten or more. The chain couples TRBV3-1 to TRBJ2-7; 9 bases align to TRBD2. The CDR3 has 19 residues. Germline lookup yields CDR1 LGHDT and CDR2 YNNKEL (reference sequence). V trimming: 4 bases; J trimming: 4 bases; junction bases outside the gene matches: 20. The CDR3 sequence is CASSPRRIEPGLARYEQYF. As DNA, the CDR3 is TGTGCCAGCAGCCCAAGGCGGATCGAACCGGGACTAGCTCGATACGAGCAGTACTTC.

The rearrangement joins TRBV9 to TRBJ1-2; D perhaps matches TRBD1 (6 bases). Germline V gene data show CDR1 as SGDLS and CDR2 as YYNGEE. This CDR3 region has 16 residues. Trimming took off 3 bases at V and 4 bases at J, with 19 bases between the two ends. CDR3 in amino acids: CASSAPRDNDFYGYTF. CDR3 sequence (DNA): TGTGCCAGCAGCGCCCCTCGGGACAACGATTTCTATGGCTACACCTTC.

The V and J genes are TRBV19 and TRBJ2-4; the match to TRBD1 covers 8 bases. Unmatched junction bases numbered 6, after V lost 5 bases and J lost 0 bases. CDR3 size: 16 residues. Germline CDR1 and CDR2: LNHDA and SQIVND (reference sequence). The CDR3 here is CASSGRGLLAKNIQYF. In DNA form, the CDR3 reads TGTGCCAGTAGTGGCAGGGGGCTCCTAGCCAAAAACATTCAGTACTTC. Drawing the rest from reference TRBV19 and TRBJ2-4, the complete variable domain is DGGITQSPKYLFRKEGQNVTLSCEQNLNHDAMYWYRQDPGQGLRLIYYSQIVNDFQKGDIAEGYSVSREKKESFPLTVTSAQKNPTAFYLCASSGRGLLAKNIQYFGAGTRLSVL.

This clonotype was found many times. The rearrangement links TRBV3-1 to TRBJ1-4; D gene ambiguous. Trimming pared 0 bases from V and 0 bases from J, leaving 2 bases between. The germline V gene has CDR1 LGHDT and CDR2 YNNKEL (reference sequence). This CDR3 comprises 14 residues. In DNA, the CDR3 is TGTGCCAGCAGCCAAGAACCAACTAATGAAAAACTGTTTTTT. Translation: CASSQEPTNEKLFF. Drawing the rest from reference TRBV3-1 and TRBJ1-4, the complete variable domain is DTAVSQTPKYLVTQMGNDKSIKCEQNLGHDTMYWYKQDSKKFLKIMFSYNNKELIINETVPNRFSPKSPDKAHLNLHINSLELGDSAVYFCASSQEPTNEKLFFGSGTQLSVL.

This clonotype showed up just a few times. J is TRBJ2-2 and V is TRBV5-1; D uncertain. Germline CDR1 SGHRS, CDR2 YFSETQ. Between the trimmed V and J ends, which lost 3 bases and 1 base, there was a span of 10 bases. This CDR3 comprises 15 residues. DNA for the CDR3: TGCGCCAGCAGCTATAGTACGGGGAACACCGGGGAGCTGTTTTTT. It yields the protein CASSYSTGNTGELFF.

The V call is TRBV14, the J call TRBJ1-2; 10 bases line up with TRBD1. With 1 base clipped from V and 3 bases from J, the junction kept 5 bases outside the gene matches. Germline CDR1 SGHDN, CDR2 FVKESK. This CDR3 has 16 amino acids. The CDR3 region has the DNA TGTGCCAGCAGCCAAGTCGCGGGACAGGGGTACTATGGCTACACCTTC. It translates to CASSQVAGQGYYGYTF.

The chain joins TRBV5-1 to TRBJ2-2; D is undetermined. V was pared by 0 bases and J by 1 base, with 4 bases between. The CDR3 covers 14 residues. CDR1 SGHRS and CDR2 YFSETQ come from the germline V gene. The CDR3 spells CASSLDKNTGELFF. CDR3 DNA: TGCGCCAGCAGCTTGGACAAGAACACCGGGGAGCTGTTTTTT.

About this clonotype: A much larger clonotype is one base distant, so this may be a read error. CDR3 coding DNA: TGTGCCAGCAGCATGACTAGCGGGGGGCTGTTTTTT. It is translated as CASSMTSGGLFF. The chain has TRBV12-3 or TRBV12-4 and TRBJ2-2; 12 bases agree with TRBD2. The CDR3 totals 12 residues.

The CDR3 DNA reads as TGTGCCAGCAGTTTATCTGGTGGGATACCTAACTATGGCTACACCTTC. This encodes CASSLSGGIPNYGYTF. The chain uses TRBV27 and TRBJ1-2; D is uncertain. Germline V gene lookup returns CDR1 MNHEY and CDR2 SMNVEV (reference sequence). V lost 0 bases and J lost 0, with 11 bases in between. The length of the CDR3 is 16 residues.

This clonotype was seen at least ten times. V is TRBV5-1 and J is TRBJ2-7, with 8 bases lining up with TRBD1. CDR1 is SGHRS and CDR2 is YFSETQ in the germline V gene. V trimming: 7 bases; J trimming: 9 bases; junction bases outside the gene matches: 6. The CDR3 is 11 amino acids. CDR3 sequence reads: CASAMDRVQYF. The DNA of the CDR3 is TGCGCCAGCGCGATGGACAGGGTGCAGTACTTC.

This clonotype was counted many times. V is TRBV18 and J is TRBJ2-7, with D tentatively TRBD1 (5 bases). Looked up from germline, CDR1 is KGHSH and CDR2 is LQKENI. V was clipped by 5 bases and J by 6 bases, with 11 bases between them. The CDR3 has 12 amino acids. DNA for the CDR3: TGTGCCAGCTCAACAGCAGGGTCCGAGCAGTACTTC. It codes for CASSTAGSEQYF.

About this clonotype: Just one base apart from a much larger clone, this may be a read error. The CDR3 DNA reads as TGTGCCAGCAGACTCGAAGCCGGGACTAGCGGGAACAATGGGCAGTTCTTC. Residues: CASRLEAGTSGNNGQFF. This chain connects TRBV6-2 or TRBV6-3 to TRBJ2-1; 13 bases are shared with TRBD2. This CDR3 is 17 amino acids long. Germline CDR1 is MNHEY and CDR2 is SVGEGT.

The chain recombines TRBV29-1 with TRBJ1-1; D is ambiguous. This CDR3 has 11 residues. The germline V and J ends were trimmed by 8 bases and 6 bases, with 13 bases remaining between them. The germline CDR1 and CDR2 sequences are SQVTM and ANQGSEA. The DNA for the CDR3 is TGCAGCTGCCGGACCGGGGCTGAAGCTTTCTTT. It codes for CSCRTGAEAFF.

This clonotype was seen a handful of times. The chain recombines TRBV20-1 with TRBJ2-5; D call uncertain. Germline CDR1 is DFQATT and CDR2 is SNEGSKA (reference sequence). V lost 0 bases and J 4 bases, leaving 12 bases between the germline ends. This CDR3 spans 14 amino acids. The chain's CDR3 is CSARDFEKRETQYF. In DNA form, the CDR3 reads TGCAGTGCTAGAGATTTTGAGAAGCGAGAGACCCAGTACTTC.

This clonotype showed up many times. This chain connects TRBV12-3 or TRBV12-4 to TRBJ1-5; TRBD1 matches 7 bases. J was trimmed by 2 bases and V by 7 bases; bases with no gene match: 5. The CDR3 extends over 14 amino acids. This CDR3 reads CASTRGGGNQPQHF. CDR3 coding DNA: TGTGCCAGCACCAGGGGGGGGGGCAATCAGCCCCAGCATTTT.

This clonotype was found a few times. V and J are TRBV5-1 and TRBJ1-1; D is unclear. Germline assignment: CDR1 SGHRS and CDR2 YFSETQ. The germline V and J ends were trimmed by 4 bases and 1 base, with 11 bases remaining between them. CDR3 size: 14 residues. This CDR3 is CASSASGENTEAFF. The CDR3, as DNA: TGCGCCAGCAGCGCCTCCGGGGAGAACACTGAAGCTTTCTTT.

J is TRBJ2-2 and V is TRBV29-1; the match to TRBD1 covers 8 bases. V shed 4 bases and J 3 bases; nucleotides not matched to a gene: 16. CDR3 length equals 18 residues. Germline V gene sequence: CDR1 SQVTM, CDR2 ANQGSEA. The CDR3 sequence is CSVAPTRDRWSYTGELFF. CDR3 nucleotide sequence: TGCAGCGTTGCCCCTACCCGGGACAGGTGGTCCTACACCGGGGAGCTGTTTTTT.

This clonotype was recorded many times. This sequence joins TRBV7-8 and TRBJ1-1; TRBD1 matches 7 bases. Germline V gives CDR1 SGHVS, CDR2 FQNEAQ. The CDR3 has 17 residues. With 1 base clipped from V and 5 bases from J, the junction kept 13 bases outside the gene matches. As DNA, the CDR3 is TGTGCCAGCAGCTTAGGGCGGACAGGCCGCATGAGGACTGAAGCTTTCTTT. Translating gives CASSLGRTGRMRTEAFF.

This clonotype was detected many times. The chain carries TRBV5-1 and TRBJ1-6, with D possibly matching TRBD1 (5 bases). CDR1 and CDR2 from the germline V gene are SGHRS and YFSETQ. V dropped 2 bases and J dropped 7 bases, with 10 bases sitting between them. The CDR3 loop spans 14 amino acids. The CDR3: CASSFRDQNSPLHF. In DNA form, the CDR3 reads TGCGCCAGCAGCTTCCGGGACCAGAATTCACCCCTCCACTTT. Looking up the rest from reference TRBV5-1 and TRBJ1-6 gives the full variable domain: KAGVTQTPRYLIKTRGQQVTLSCSPISGHRSVSWYQQTPGQGLQFLFEYFSETQRNKGNFPGRFSGRQFSNSRSEMNVSTLELGDSALYLCASSFRDQNSPLHFGNGTRLTVT.

Ten or more counts support this clonotype. The chain joins TRBV11-2 to TRBJ1-1; 7 bases line up with TRBD1. Germline CDR1 reads SGHAT; CDR2 reads FQNNGV. The CDR3 length is 14 residues. The trim removed 5 bases at V and 1 base at J, leaving 4 bases unmatched. The CDR3 bases are TGTGCCAGCAGCCAGGGACAGTCGAACACTGAAGCTTTCTTT. Translation: CASSQGQSNTEAFF.

This sequence joins TRBV6-2 or TRBV6-3 and TRBJ2-1, with TRBD1 matching 9 bases. From germline, CDR1 is MNHEY and CDR2 SVGEGT. The CDR3 runs to 17 residues. With 2 bases clipped from V and 6 bases from J, the junction kept 11 bases outside the gene matches. CDR3 in amino acids: CASSYIRAGQGGNEQFF. The CDR3 DNA follows: TGTGCCAGCAGTTACATCCGGGCGGGACAGGGAGGCAATGAGCAGTTCTTC.

At least ten counts were recorded for this clonotype. V is TRBV7-2 and J is TRBJ2-5; tentatively, D is TRBD2 (6 bases). Deletions cut 4 bases from V and 5 bases from J, with 14 bases between. CDR1 is SGHTA and CDR2 is FQGNSA in the germline V gene. This CDR3 region has 14 residues. The DNA of the CDR3 is TGTGCCAGCAGCTCGTGGGAGGAATGGGAGACCCAGTACTTC. Translated, it gives CASSSWEEWETQYF.

The V gene is TRBV5-4, the J gene TRBJ2-1; 8 bases line up with TRBD2. CDR1 is SGHNT, CDR2 YYREEE, per germline (reference sequence). The trim removed 0 bases at V and 9 bases at J, leaving 5 bases unmatched. CDR3 length: 14 residues. The CDR3 protein is CASSLASGSFEQFF. Written as DNA, the CDR3 is TGTGCCAGCAGCTTGGCCAGCGGGAGCTTTGAGCAGTTCTTC.

The V and J genes are TRBV6-5 and TRBJ1-2; TRBD1 agrees at 9 bases. This CDR3 contains 14 residues. Unmatched junction bases numbered 8, after V lost 4 bases and J lost 8 bases. In germline, CDR1 is MNHEY, CDR2 SVGAGI. The CDR3 coding sequence is TGTGCCAGCAGTTCCGGGACAGGGATCCGGGGCTACACCTTC. Translation: CASSSGTGIRGYTF.

At least ten counts were recorded for this clonotype. The chain joins TRBV18 to TRBJ2-7; 13 positions agree with TRBD2. The germline V gene has CDR1 KGHSH and CDR2 LQKENI. The junction had 10 bases not matched to a gene; V was cut back by 6 bases and J by 5 bases. There are 16 residues in the CDR3. This CDR3 is CASSSGLAGESDEQYF. CDR3 sequence (DNA): TGTGCCAGCTCTTCTGGACTAGCGGGAGAGAGTGACGAGCAGTACTTC. Based on the CDR3 plus reference TRBV18 and TRBJ2-7, the full variable domain is NAGVMQNPRHLVRRRGQEARLRCSPMKGHSHVYWYRQLPEEGLKFMVYLQKENIIDESGMPKERFSAEFPKEGPSILRIQQVVRGDSAAYFCASSSGLAGESDEQYFGPGTRLTVT.

The chain employs TRBV28 and TRBJ2-7; 9 bases are a match to TRBD1. The germline gives CDR1 MDHEN, CDR2 SYDVKM. The ends lost 6 bases at V and 4 bases at J; junction bases unmatched: 10. This CDR3 comprises 15 residues. This chain's CDR3 is CASRFTGGASYEQYF. CDR3 bases: TGTGCCAGCAGATTTACAGGGGGCGCGTCATACGAGCAGTACTTC.

This clonotype was observed at least ten times. The V and J genes are TRBV20-1 and TRBJ2-2, with D uncertain. Germline V gene lookup returns CDR1 DFQATT and CDR2 SNEGSKA (reference sequence). Deletions cut 4 bases from V and 4 bases from J, with 19 bases between. The CDR3 runs to 16 residues. The CDR3 protein is CSAKTPSLVPTGELFF. CDR3 DNA sequence: TGCAGTGCTAAAACCCCCTCTCTAGTGCCCACCGGGGAGCTGTTTTTT.

This clonotype was counted a few times. V usage is TRBV24-1 and J usage is TRBJ2-1; a possible D gene is TRBD2 (6 bases). V dropped 4 bases and J dropped 2 bases, with 23 bases sitting between them. The CDR3 sequence is 19 residues long. The germline gives CDR1 KGHDR, CDR2 SFDVKD. CDR3 sequence (DNA): TGTGCCACCAGTGACGGACTAACGGGAGCGCGCCTTACCTACAATGAGCAGTTCTTC. Translated: CATSDGLTGARLTYNEQFF.

In this sample, this clonotype turned up a few times. This chain connects TRBV20-1 to TRBJ2-7, with 10 bases lining up with TRBD1. With 6 bases clipped from V and 3 bases from J, the junction kept 8 bases outside the gene matches. The germline V gene has CDR1 DFQATT and CDR2 SNEGSKA (reference sequence). The CDR3 has 14 residues. The CDR3 loop reads CSALLGQGDYEQYF. The CDR3 coding sequence is TGCAGTGCCCTCCTTGGACAGGGGGACTACGAGCAGTACTTC.

The rearrangement links TRBV6-1 to TRBJ2-7; TRBD2 agrees at 7 bases. Looked up from germline, CDR1 is MNHNS and CDR2 is SASEGT. V lost 3 bases, J lost 4 bases, and 12 bases stayed unmatched. The CDR3 runs 16 residues. The CDR3 sequence: CASSESQRERGYEQYF. In nucleotides, the CDR3 is TGTGCCAGCAGTGAGTCCCAGCGGGAAAGAGGTTACGAGCAGTACTTC.

This clonotype was observed many times. The chain couples TRBV27 to TRBJ2-5, with 11 bases fitting TRBD2. The CDR3 is 15 residues long. The junction had 4 bases not matched to a gene; V was cut back by 4 bases and J by 3 bases. In germline, CDR1 is MNHEY, CDR2 SMNVEV (reference sequence). The CDR3 DNA reads as TGTGCCAGCAGTTCTGGACTAGCGGGCAAAGAGACCCAGTACTTC. As protein: CASSSGLAGKETQYF.